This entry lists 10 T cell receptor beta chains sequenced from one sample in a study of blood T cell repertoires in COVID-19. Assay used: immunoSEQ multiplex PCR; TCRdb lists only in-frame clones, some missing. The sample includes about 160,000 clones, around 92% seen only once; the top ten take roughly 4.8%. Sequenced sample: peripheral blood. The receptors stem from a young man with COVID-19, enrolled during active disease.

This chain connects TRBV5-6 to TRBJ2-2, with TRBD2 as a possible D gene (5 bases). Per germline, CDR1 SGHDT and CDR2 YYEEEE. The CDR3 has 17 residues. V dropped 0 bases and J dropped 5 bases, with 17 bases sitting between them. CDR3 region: CASSLAVTAGLTGELFF. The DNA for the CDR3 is TGTGCCAGCAGCTTGGCCGTAACCGCGGGTCTTACCGGGGAGCTGTTTTTT. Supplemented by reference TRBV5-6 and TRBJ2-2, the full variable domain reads DAGVTQSPTHLIKTRGQQVTLRCSPKSGHDTVSWYQQALGQGPQFIFQYYEEEERQRGNFPDRFSGHQFPNYSSELNVNALLLGDSALYLCASSLAVTAGLTGELFFGEGSRLTVL.

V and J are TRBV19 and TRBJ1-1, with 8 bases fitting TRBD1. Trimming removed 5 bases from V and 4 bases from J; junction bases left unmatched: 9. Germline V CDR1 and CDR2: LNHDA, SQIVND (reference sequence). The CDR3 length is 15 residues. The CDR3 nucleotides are TGTGCCAGTAGTCCGCACGGACAGGGTGCCACTGAAGCTTTCTTT. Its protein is CASSPHGQGATEAFF.

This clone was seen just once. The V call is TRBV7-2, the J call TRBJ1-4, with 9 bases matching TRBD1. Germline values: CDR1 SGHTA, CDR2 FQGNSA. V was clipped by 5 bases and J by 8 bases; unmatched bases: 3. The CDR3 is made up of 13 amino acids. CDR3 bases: TGTGCCAGCAGCCCACAGGGGGCGGAAAAACTGTTTTTT. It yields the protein CASSPQGAEKLFF.

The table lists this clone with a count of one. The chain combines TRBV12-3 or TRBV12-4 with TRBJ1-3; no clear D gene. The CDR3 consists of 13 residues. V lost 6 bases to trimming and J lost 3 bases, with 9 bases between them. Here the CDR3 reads CASSDLGGNTIYF. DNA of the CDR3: TGTGCCAGCAGCGACTTAGGTGGAAACACCATATATTTT.

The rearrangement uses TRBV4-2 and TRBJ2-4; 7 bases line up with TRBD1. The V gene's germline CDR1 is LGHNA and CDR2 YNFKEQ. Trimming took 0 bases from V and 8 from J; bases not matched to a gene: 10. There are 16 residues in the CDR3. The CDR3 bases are TGTGCCAGCAGCCAAGAATCGACAGGGAAGGGGGACATTCAGTACTTC. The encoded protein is CASSQESTGKGDIQYF.

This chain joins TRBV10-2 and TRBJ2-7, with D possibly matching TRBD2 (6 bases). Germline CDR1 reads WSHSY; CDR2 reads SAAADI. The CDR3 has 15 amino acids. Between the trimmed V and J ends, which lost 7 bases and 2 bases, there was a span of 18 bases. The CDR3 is CASKGLYWGAYEQYF. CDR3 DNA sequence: TGCGCCAGCAAAGGACTCTATTGGGGGGCCTACGAGCAGTACTTC.

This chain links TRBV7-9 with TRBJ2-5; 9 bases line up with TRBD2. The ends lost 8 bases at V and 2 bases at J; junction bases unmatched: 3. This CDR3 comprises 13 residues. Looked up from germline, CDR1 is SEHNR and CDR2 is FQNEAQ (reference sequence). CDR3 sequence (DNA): TGTGCCAGCGCGGCGGGGGGGCAAGAGACCCAGTACTTC. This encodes CASAAGGQETQYF. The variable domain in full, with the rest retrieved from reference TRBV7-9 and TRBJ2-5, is DTGVSQNPRHKITKRGQNVTFRCDPISEHNRLYWYRQTLGQGPEFLTYFQNEAQLEKSRLLSDRFSAERPKGSFSTLEIQRTEQGDSAMYLCASAAGGQETQYFGPGTRLLVL.

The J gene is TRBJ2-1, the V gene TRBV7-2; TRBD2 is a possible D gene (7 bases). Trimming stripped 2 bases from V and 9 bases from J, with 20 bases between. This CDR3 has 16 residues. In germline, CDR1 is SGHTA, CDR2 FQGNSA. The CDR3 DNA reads TGTGCCAGCAGCTTAAGGCGGGGGCCTGGATTTATTGAGCAGTTCTTC. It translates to CASSLRRGPGFIEQFF. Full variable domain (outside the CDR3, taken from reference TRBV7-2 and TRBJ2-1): GAGVSQSPSNKVTEKGKDVELRCDPISGHTALYWYRQSLGQGLEFLIYFQGNSAPDKSGLPSDRFSAERTGGSVSTLTIQRTQQEDSAVYLCASSLRRGPGFIEQFFGPGTRLTVL.

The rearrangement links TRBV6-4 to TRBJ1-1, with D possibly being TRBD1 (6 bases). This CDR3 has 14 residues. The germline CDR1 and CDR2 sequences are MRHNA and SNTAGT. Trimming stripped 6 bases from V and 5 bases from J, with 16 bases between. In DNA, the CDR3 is TGTGCCAGCAGACCTTTAGGGGGTAGGACTGAAGCTTTCTTT. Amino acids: CASRPLGGRTEAFF.

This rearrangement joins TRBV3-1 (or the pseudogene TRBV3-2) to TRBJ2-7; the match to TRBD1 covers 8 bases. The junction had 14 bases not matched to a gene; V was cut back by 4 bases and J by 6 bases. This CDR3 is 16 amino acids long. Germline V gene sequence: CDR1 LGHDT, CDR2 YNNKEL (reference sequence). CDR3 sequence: CASSLLDRGQGSEQYF. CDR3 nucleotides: TGTGCCAGCAGCCTATTAGACCGAGGACAGGGAAGCGAGCAGTACTTC.